Listed here are 12 T cell receptor beta chains from one sample, sequenced in a study of blood T cell repertoires in COVID-19. Libraries were prepared by immunoSEQ multiplex PCR; TCRdb keeps only in-frame clonotypes and omits some of them. The sample lists around 54,000 clones, around 80% occurring once. Sequenced material: PBMCs or T cells enriched from blood (not recorded which). The receptors originated from a woman in her 50s with acute COVID-19.

The J gene is TRBJ2-1, the V gene TRBV7-3; 9 bases match TRBD2. The CDR3 is 14 amino acids. V lost 5 bases, J lost 5 bases, and 4 bases stayed unmatched. Germline CDR1 reads SGHTA; CDR2 reads FQGTGA. DNA for the CDR3: TGTGCCAGCAGCCTGACTAGCGGTAACAATGAGCAGTTCTTC. It is translated as CASSLTSGNNEQFF. The variable domain in full, completed from reference TRBV7-3 and TRBJ2-1, reads GAGVSQTPSNKVTEKGKYVELRCDPISGHTALYWYRQSLGQGPEFLIYFQGTGAADDSGLPNDRFFAVRPEGSVSTLKIQRTERGDSAVYLCASSLTSGNNEQFFGPGTRLTVL.

This chain joins TRBV11-2 and TRBJ2-4; D is unresolved. Germline CDR1 SGHAT, CDR2 FQNNGV. V was shortened by 6 bases and J by 5 bases, with 8 bases between the two germline ends. The CDR3 contains 12 residues. This CDR3 reads CASSQVQNIQYF. The CDR3 DNA sequence: TGTGCCAGCAGTCAGGTGCAAAACATTCAGTACTTC.

The chain links TRBV3-1 (or the pseudogene TRBV3-2) to TRBJ1-6; a possible D gene is TRBD1 (5 bases). The CDR3 sequence is 14 residues long. V lost 4 bases, J lost 6 bases, and 10 bases lay in between. CDR1 LGHDT and CDR2 YNNKEL come from the germline V gene (reference sequence). The CDR3 region has the DNA TGTGCCAGCAGCCGACAGTGGGGTAATTCACCCCTCCACTTT. Translation: CASSRQWGNSPLHF.

The chain recombines TRBV28 with TRBJ1-1; D ambiguous. Trimming pared 3 bases from V and 1 base from J, leaving 6 bases between. Germline lookup yields CDR1 MDHEN and CDR2 SYDVKM. The CDR3 consists of 13 residues. CDR3 amino acids: CASSFRPNTEAFF. CDR3 DNA: TGTGCCAGCAGTTTCAGGCCGAACACTGAAGCTTTCTTT.

The chain recombines TRBV6-5 with TRBJ1-4; a weak D match, TRBD1 (6 bases). The CDR3 loop spans 15 amino acids. Germline loops: CDR1 MNHEY, CDR2 SVGAGI. V dropped 4 bases and J dropped 8 bases, with 17 bases sitting between them. CDR3 region: CASSLTGRVREKLFF. In nucleotides, the CDR3 is TGTGCCAGCAGTTTGACAGGCCGTGTAAGGGAAAAACTGTTTTTT.

The chain employs TRBV10-3 and TRBJ2-1; 7 nucleotides agree with TRBD2. Germline trimming cut 3 bases from V and 4 bases from J; bases unmatched to any gene: 6. The CDR3 consists of 15 residues. Per germline, CDR1 ENHRY and CDR2 SYGVKD. The CDR3 nucleotides read TGTGCCATCAGTGATTCCAGCGGGAAATACAATGAGCAGTTCTTC. Its translation: CAISDSSGKYNEQFF.

The CDR3 DNA is TGTGCCAGCAGTGAAACGAGGGCTCAAGAGACCCAGTACTTC. Protein: CASSETRAQETQYF. J is TRBJ2-5 and V is TRBV2; possibly TRBD2 for D (5 bases). Trimming cost V 2 bases and J 2 bases, with 9 bases left between them. The V gene's germline CDR1 is SNHLY and CDR2 FYNNEI. The CDR3 is 14 amino acids.

CDR3 nucleotide sequence: TGTGCCAGCAGCGTAGTGGAGGGCAACTATGGCTACACCTTC. This codes for CASSVVEGNYGYTF. The chain has TRBV9 and TRBJ1-2; D unclear. The CDR3 runs 14 residues. Germline values: CDR1 SGDLS, CDR2 YYNGEE. The V end was cut by 0 bases, the J end by 2 bases, with 8 bases between. Combining the CDR3 with reference TRBV9 and TRBJ1-2 gives the whole variable domain DSGVTQTPKHLITATGQRVTLRCSPRSGDLSVYWYQQSLDQGLQFLIQYYNGEERAKGNILERFSAQQFPDLHSELNLSSLELGDSALYFCASSVVEGNYGYTFGSGTRLTVV.

The table lists this clone with a few counts. The rearrangement links TRBV5-1 to TRBJ1-3; 8 bases agree with TRBD1. Trimming removed 2 bases from V and 0 bases from J; junction bases left unmatched: 4. This CDR3 has 16 residues. The germline V gene encodes CDR1 SGHRS and CDR2 YFSETQ. The CDR3: CASSFTGGPSGNTIYF. CDR3 nucleotide sequence: TGCGCCAGCAGCTTTACAGGGGGTCCCTCTGGAAACACCATATATTTT.

This clone was picked up a small number of times. The chain recombines TRBV9 with TRBJ1-1; a weak D match, TRBD1 (6 bases). CDR3 length: 13 residues. Trimming shortened V by 4 bases and J by 3 bases, and 10 bases separated the two germline ends. Looked up from germline, CDR1 is SGDLS and CDR2 is YYNGEE. The CDR3: CASSTGYDTEAFF. DNA for the CDR3: TGTGCCAGCAGCACAGGGTATGACACTGAAGCTTTCTTT.

The V call is TRBV20-1, the J call TRBJ2-5, with TRBD2 matching over 8 bases. Per germline, CDR1 DFQATT and CDR2 SNEGSKA (reference sequence). CDR3 length equals 15 residues. V lost 3 bases to trimming and J lost 2 bases; unmatched junction nucleotides: 8. The CDR3 is CSASTAGESQETQYF. The CDR3 nucleotides read TGCAGTGCTAGTACAGCGGGGGAGAGTCAAGAGACCCAGTACTTC.

The V and J genes are TRBV4-1 and TRBJ1-2, with D possibly being TRBD1 (5 bases). There are 16 residues in the CDR3. The V and J ends lost 0 bases and 2 bases respectively, with 13 bases between them. Germline V gene lookup returns CDR1 MGHRA and CDR2 YSYEKL. The CDR3 here is CASSQDPSAGNYGYTF. CDR3 nucleotides: TGCGCCAGCAGCCAAGATCCCTCTGCAGGGAACTATGGCTACACCTTC.